The present entry profiles one TCR beta chain with its context. Its target is unknown. This entry is derived from a study of cytomegalovirus exposure and HLA in healthy donors. Germline lookup yields CDR1 SGHDT and CDR2 YYEEEE. CDR3 length: 16 amino acids. V lost 1 base and J lost 6, with 17 bases in between. The PCR was carried out with 60 Vbeta primers and 13 Jbeta primers. The method was immunoSEQ multiplex PCR; TCRdb's version includes in-frame clones alone and lacks a portion of them. This table holds approximately 150,000 clones, roughly three quarters found once. Study results and caveats: Prediction of most subjects' HLA-A and HLA-B alleles by TCR beta sequences was reportedly accurate. A further, later analysis showed that HLA-associated TCR beta chains (compared with equally common others) were more clonally expanded. Reported results showed that the classifier diagnosed cytomegalovirus status with high specificity and sensitivity. In a later analysis, at a false discovery rate of 0.05, 16,951 TCR beta sequences were associated with HLA alleles.

Material for sequencing was PBMCs. The chain carries TRBV5-6 and TRBJ1-5, with D perhaps TRBD1 (5 bases). The origin of this receptor is a man in his late teens or twenties in good health and CMV-seropositive. CDR3 coding DNA: TGTGCCAGCAGCTTGAACAGTGCAGGGAGGGGTCAGCCCCAGCATTTT. Translating it yields CASSLNSAGRGQPQHF. Full variable domain (outside the CDR3, taken from reference TRBV5-6 and TRBJ1-5): DAGVTQSPTHLIKTRGQQVTLRCSPKSGHDTVSWYQQALGQGPQFIFQYYEEEERQRGNFPDRFSGHQFPNYSSELNVNALLLGDSALYLCASSLNSAGRGQPQHFGDGTRLSIL.